This TCR beta chain was found in a study of T cell clones after liver transplantation. Study-level background: Pre-transplant mixed lymphocyte reactions yielded third-party-reactive TCRbeta sequences as comparators for graft-donor-reactive sequences. Samples came pre-transplant, pre-randomization before withdrawal, and post-randomization after withdrawal ended. Study-wide results and caveats: Graft donor-reactive T cells may have migrated into the graft rather than being deleted. A larger donor-reactive than third-party decline suggested partial antigen-specific deletion.

The CDR3 extends over 15 amino acids. Germline V lookup: CDR1 SQVTM, CDR2 ANQGSEA. V was trimmed by 0 bases and J by 2 bases, leaving 13 bases between them. To note about this clone: Its target is not known.

Data came from immunoSEQ multiplex PCR; TCRdb stores just in-frame clones and leaves some out. The sample lists tens of thousands of clones; about 82% were seen once. The receptor was derived from a human patient who received a liver transplant. Certain T cells may be donor cells from the graft. The sample here was CD4+ T cells from blood, taken 46 months after liver transplant. The chain links TRBV29-1 to TRBJ1-2, with a possible D match to TRBD1 (6 bases). CDR3 residues: CSVEDGQPFNYGYTF. CDR3 nucleotides: TGCAGCGTTGAAGATGGACAGCCTTTCAACTATGGCTACACCTTC. Filled out from reference TRBV29-1 and TRBJ1-2, the complete variable domain reads SAVISQKPSRDICQRGTSLTIQCQVDSQVTMMFWYRQQPGQSLTLIATANQGSEATYESGFVIDKFPISRPNLTFSTLTVSNMSPEDSSIYLCSVEDGQPFNYGYTFGSGTRLTVV.